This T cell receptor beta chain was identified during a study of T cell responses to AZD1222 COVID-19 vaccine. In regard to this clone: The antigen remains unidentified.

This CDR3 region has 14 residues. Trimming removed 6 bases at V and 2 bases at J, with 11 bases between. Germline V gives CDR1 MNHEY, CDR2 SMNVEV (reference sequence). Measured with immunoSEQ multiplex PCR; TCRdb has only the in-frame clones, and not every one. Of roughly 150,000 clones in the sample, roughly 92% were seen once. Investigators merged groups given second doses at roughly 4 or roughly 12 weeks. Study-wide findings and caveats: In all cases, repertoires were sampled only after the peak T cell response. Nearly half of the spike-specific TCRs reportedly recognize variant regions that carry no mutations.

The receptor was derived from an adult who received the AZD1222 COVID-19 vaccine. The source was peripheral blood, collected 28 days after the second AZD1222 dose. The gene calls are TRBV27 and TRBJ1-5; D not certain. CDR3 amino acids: CASSPYSGNQPQHF. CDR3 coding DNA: TGTGCCAGCAGCCCATATAGCGGCAATCAGCCCCAGCATTTT.